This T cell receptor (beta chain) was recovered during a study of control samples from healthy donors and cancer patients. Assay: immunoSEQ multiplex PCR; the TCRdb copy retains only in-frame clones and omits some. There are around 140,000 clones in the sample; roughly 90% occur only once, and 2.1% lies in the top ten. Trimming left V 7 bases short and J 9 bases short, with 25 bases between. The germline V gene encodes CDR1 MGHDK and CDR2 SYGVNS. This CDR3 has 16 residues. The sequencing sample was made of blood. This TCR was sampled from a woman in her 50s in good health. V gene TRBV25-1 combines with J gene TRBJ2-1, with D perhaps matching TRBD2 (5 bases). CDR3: CASTNTADTRSGEQFF. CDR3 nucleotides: TGTGCCAGCACCAACACCGCCGATACTAGGAGCGGTGAGCAGTTCTTC.